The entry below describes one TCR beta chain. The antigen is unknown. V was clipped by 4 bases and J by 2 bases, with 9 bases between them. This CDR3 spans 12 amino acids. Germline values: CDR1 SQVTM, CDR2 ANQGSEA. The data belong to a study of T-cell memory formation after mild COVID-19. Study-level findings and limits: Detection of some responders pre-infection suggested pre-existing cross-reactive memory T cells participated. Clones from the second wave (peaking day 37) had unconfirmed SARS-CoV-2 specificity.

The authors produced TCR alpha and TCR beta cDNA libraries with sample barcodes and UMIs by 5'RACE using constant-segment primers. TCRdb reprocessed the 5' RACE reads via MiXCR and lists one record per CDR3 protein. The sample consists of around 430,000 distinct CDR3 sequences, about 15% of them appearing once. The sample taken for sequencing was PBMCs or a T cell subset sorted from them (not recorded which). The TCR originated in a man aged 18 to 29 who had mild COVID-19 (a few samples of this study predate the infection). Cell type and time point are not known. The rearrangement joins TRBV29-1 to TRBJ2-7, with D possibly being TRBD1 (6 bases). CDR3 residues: CSVGGRTYEQYF. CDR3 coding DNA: TGCAGCGTTGGGGGGCGAACCTACGAGCAGTACTTC.